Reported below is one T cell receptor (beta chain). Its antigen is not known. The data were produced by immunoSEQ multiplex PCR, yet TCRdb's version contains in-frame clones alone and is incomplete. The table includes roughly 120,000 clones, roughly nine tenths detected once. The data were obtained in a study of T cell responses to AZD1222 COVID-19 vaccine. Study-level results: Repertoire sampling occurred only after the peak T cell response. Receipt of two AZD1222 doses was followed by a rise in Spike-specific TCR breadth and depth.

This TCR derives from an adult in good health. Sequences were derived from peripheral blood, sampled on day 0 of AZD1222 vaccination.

The CDR3 region is CASSLEVAPYNEQFF. For the CDR3, the DNA is TGCGCCAGCAGCCTGGAAGTAGCGCCCTACAATGAGCAGTTCTTC. The genes are TRBV5-1 and TRBJ2-1; the D gene is possibly TRBD2 (5 bases). Germline CDR1 SGHRS, CDR2 YFSETQ. The length of the CDR3 is 15 residues. V shed 4 bases and J shed 2 bases, with 13 bases lying between them.